This T cell receptor beta chain was recovered during a study of Graves' ophthalmopathy and Graves' hyperthyroidism. Across the study: The collection of peripheral blood took place at initial diagnosis, before any treatment.

Stable hyperthyroidism denotes an absence of ophthalmopathy throughout 18 months of follow-up. Sampling 10 ml of fresh peripheral blood provided the PBMCs. The CDR3 spans 15 residues. Trimming cost V 3 bases and J 4 bases; bases outside gene matches: 6. The study, taken as a whole, reports: Most expanded thyroid clonotypes above 0.001 frequency also appeared in blood.

RNA served as the template for amplifying TCR beta CDR3 regions. HTBI-primed RT-PCR formed the first round, and a multiplex PCR formed the second. TCRdb analysed the multiplex PCR reads with MiXCR anew, one entry per CDR3 protein. The data show fewer than 650,000 distinct CDR3 sequences, about 24% seen once. This clonotype came up many times. Its antigen is undetermined. The receptor comes from a woman aged 18-35 years with stable Graves' hyperthyroidism. Some clones in this sample may be carry-over from other donors' samples. Input material: peripheral blood. V usage is TRBV12-3 or TRBV12-4 and J usage is TRBJ2-7, with TRBD2 identical over 10 bases. For the CDR3, the DNA is TGTGCCAGCAGTTTGTCTCTAGCGGGAGTTTACGAGCAGTACTTC. This gives the protein CASSLSLAGVYEQYF.